The rows below give T cell receptor beta chains drawn from one sample of a study of T cell changes during pregnancy in multiple sclerosis. Using immunoSEQ multiplex PCR, the repertoire was profiled, and TCRdb retains in-frame clones only, with some absent. The profile covers 65,000 to 95,000 clones, with 85% to 95% appearing a single time and 2% to 3% taken by the ten largest. The sequences come from peripheral blood, collected after pregnancy. These receptors originate from a female donor in good health, enrolled as a control in a pregnancy study. CDR3s include the opening cysteine and the closing phenylalanine or tryptophan. The order of the fields is V gene, clone size, J gene, D gene, CDR3 DNA, CDR3 protein. The D gene is left open where the match is weak. A row's size may be missing; if present it is once, few, many or a size class.

TRBV4-2	.	TRBJ2-7	TRBD2	TGTGCCAGCAGCCAACCTACTAGCGGGAGGGCCCGTAACTCCTACGAGCAGTACTTC	CASSQPTSGRARNSYEQYF
TRBV21-1	.	TRBJ1-4	.	TGTGCCAGCAGCAACCGGGGACAGCAGGAAAAACTGTTTTTT	CASSNRGQQEKLFF
TRBV7-9	.	TRBJ2-7	.	TGTGCCAGCATGAGGGGGAACGAGCAGTACTTC	CASMRGNEQYF
TRBV2	.	TRBJ1-3	.	TGTGCCACTCAAGTCCTCAGGGGCGTCGGAAACACCATATATTTT	CATQVLRGVGNTIYF
TRBV15	.	TRBJ2-1	TRBD1	TGTGCCACCAGCAGACAGGGGGCGTTCAATGAGCAGTTCTTC	CATSRQGAFNEQFF
TRBV7-3	.	TRBJ2-5	TRBD2	TGTGCCAGCAGCTTACTGGGACTAGCGAAGACCCAGTACTTC	CASSLLGLAKTQYF
TRBV4-1	once	TRBJ1-2	.	TGCGCCAGCAGCCAAGAAGGGAGAACGAACTATGGCTACACCTTC	CASSQEGRTNYGYTF
TRBV15	.	TRBJ1-1	.	TGTGCCACCAGCAGACCCGGGACATTGAACACTGAAGCTTTCTTT	CATSRPGTLNTEAFF
TRBV4-2	.	TRBJ2-3	.	TGTGCCAGCAGCCAAGGTCGGGAGTCCCGCACAGATACGCAGTATTTT	CASSQGRESRTDTQYF
TRBV23-1	.	TRBJ2-5	.	TGCGCCAGCAGTCCCCCGGACGGACACGGGACCCAGTACTTC	CASSPPDGHGTQYF
TRBV28	.	TRBJ1-3	TRBD1	TGTGCCAGCAGTTCCCCGGGACAGGGAACAAACACCATATATTTT	CASSSPGQGTNTIYF
TRBV7-2	.	TRBJ2-1	TRBD2	TGTGCCAGCAGCCCGGGGGGGGCTAGCGGGAGCAATGAGCAGTTCTTC	CASSPGGASGSNEQFF
TRBV27	.	TRBJ2-7	TRBD1	TGTGCCAGCAGTCGACCGGGACAGGGGGCTACCTACGAGCAGTACTTC	CASSRPGQGATYEQYF
TRBV11-2	.	TRBJ2-7	TRBD1	TGTGCCAGCAGCCTGGGACAGGGAGGGGTAGCATCATACGAGCAGTACTTC	CASSLGQGGVASYEQYF
TRBV7-2	.	TRBJ2-2	TRBD1	TGTGCCAGCAGCTTCGGACAGGATGGGGCCCGGGAGCTGTTTTTT	CASSFGQDGARELFF
TRBV5-1	few	TRBJ2-3	TRBD2	TGCGCCAGCAGCTTTACTAGCGGGGGATACACAGATACGCAGTATTTT	CASSFTSGGYTDTQYF
TRBV9	.	TRBJ2-1	TRBD2	TGTGCCAGCAGCCGGGATCGAGCGGGGGGAGTAAATGAGCAGTTCTTC	CASSRDRAGGVNEQFF
TRBV18	.	TRBJ2-7	.	TGTGCCAGCTCACCACCGACACGATACGAGCAGTACTTC	CASSPPTRYEQYF
TRBV10-1	.	TRBJ2-1	TRBD2	TGCGCCAGCAGTGACCTACCGGGACTAGCGGGGGCCGCCAACAATGAGCAGTTCTTC	CASSDLPGLAGAANNEQFF
TRBV21-1	few	TRBJ1-5	.	TGTGCCAGCAGAGGGACAGGCTATCAGCCCCAGCATTTT	CASRGTGYQPQHF
TRBV30	.	TRBJ2-7	TRBD2	TGTGCCTGGACACCCGGGACTAGAGACGAGCAGTACTTC	CAWTPGTRDEQYF
TRBV5-1	.	TRBJ2-1	TRBD2	TGCGCCAGCAGCTTGGAGGTCCTAGCGGGAGATGAGCAGTTCTTC	CASSLEVLAGDEQFF
TRBV4-1	once	TRBJ2-1	TRBD1	TGCGCCAGCAGCCAAAGCGGACAGGGTGACAATGAGCAGTTCTTC	CASSQSGQGDNEQFF
TRBV7-3	.	TRBJ2-1	TRBD2	TGTGCCAGCAGCCCCGGACTAGCGATCTACAATGAGCAGTTCTTC	CASSPGLAIYNEQFF
TRBV5-1	.	TRBJ2-7	TRBD2	TGCGCCAGCAGCTTGGTATCTTGGGAAGCGGGAATCCGCGAGCAGTACTTC	CASSLVSWEAGIREQYF
TRBV4-2	.	TRBJ2-1	TRBD1	TGTGCCAGCAGCCCCCTGGGACAGAACAATGAGCAGTTCTTC	CASSPLGQNNEQFF
TRBV18	.	TRBJ1-4	.	TGTGCCAGCTCACCCGTAGCGGGTCGAATTGAAAAACTGTTTTTT	CASSPVAGRIEKLFF
TRBV27	.	TRBJ2-6	TRBD2	TGTGCCAGCAGTTTAAGGACTAGCGGGAGTGGTGGGGCCAACGTCCTGACTTTC	CASSLRTSGSGGANVLTF
TRBV7-8	once	TRBJ1-5	.	TGTGCCAGCAGCCCCCGGGGGCCCGGGAGGGATCAGCCCCAGCATTTT	CASSPRGPGRDQPQHF
TRBV7-9	.	TRBJ2-5	TRBD2	TGTGCCAGCAGCGACTTACTTATACTAGCGGGGGAACAAGAGACCCAGTACTTC	CASSDLLILAGEQETQYF
TRBV4-2	.	TRBJ2-7	TRBD1	TGTGCCAGCAGCCAAGAATGGCGACAGGGGTACGAGCAGTACTTC	CASSQEWRQGYEQYF
TRBV7-9	.	TRBJ1-5	.	TGTGCCAGCAGCTTAGTAGGGGCGGGGGACGGGCAGCCCCAGCATTTT	CASSLVGAGDGQPQHF
TRBV27	.	TRBJ2-3	TRBD2	TGTGCCAGCAGGGCTAGCGGGAGCACAGATACGCAGTATTTT	CASRASGSTDTQYF
TRBV27	once	TRBJ2-3	.	TGTGCCAGCAGTTTGGGGGCCGGAGATACGCAGTATTTT	CASSLGAGDTQYF
TRBV29-1	.	TRBJ2-1	TRBD1	TGCAGCGTTGAAGCAACCCGGGACAGGTTATACAATGAGCAGTTCTTC	CSVEATRDRLYNEQFF
TRBV9	.	TRBJ1-4	.	TGTGCCAGCAGCGTACAGGTCAACGAAAAACTGTTTTTT	CASSVQVNEKLFF